Each of the 2 T cell receptor beta chains below was sequenced from the same sample in a study of cytomegalovirus exposure and HLA in healthy donors. 60 Vbeta and 13 Jbeta primers were used in PCR. Only in-frame clones appear in the TCRdb table, and some are missing; sequencing was by immunoSEQ multiplex PCR. The table has about 59,000 clones, 80% seen once. Sequencing input: PBMCs. These receptor sequences come from a woman aged 40-49 years in good health and CMV-seronegative.

This rearrangement joins TRBV5-4 to TRBJ2-5; TRBD2 aligns across 8 bases. The V gene's germline CDR1 is SGHNT and CDR2 YYREEE (reference sequence). V was pared by 4 bases and J by 9 bases, with 14 bases of the junction left unmatched. The CDR3 loop spans 15 amino acids. In DNA form, the CDR3 reads TGTGCCAGCAGCACGGACATTACGGGAGGGGGGGCCCAGTACTTC. Protein sequence: CASSTDITGGGAQYF.

The chain links TRBV19 to TRBJ1-1; 7 bases are shared with TRBD1. Losses at the gene ends were 5 bases for V and 3 bases for J; bases not matched to a gene: 6. Germline V gives CDR1 LNHDA, CDR2 SQIVND (reference sequence). CDR3 length: 14 residues. CDR3 in DNA: TGTGCCAGTAGTCTCCAACAGGGGTACACTGAAGCTTTCTTT. Protein product: CASSLQQGYTEAFF. Complete variable domain (other parts from reference TRBV19 and TRBJ1-1): DGGITQSPKYLFRKEGQNVTLSCEQNLNHDAMYWYRQDPGQGLRLIYYSQIVNDFQKGDIAEGYSVSREKKESFPLTVTSAQKNPTAFYLCASSLQQGYTEAFFGQGTRLTVV.